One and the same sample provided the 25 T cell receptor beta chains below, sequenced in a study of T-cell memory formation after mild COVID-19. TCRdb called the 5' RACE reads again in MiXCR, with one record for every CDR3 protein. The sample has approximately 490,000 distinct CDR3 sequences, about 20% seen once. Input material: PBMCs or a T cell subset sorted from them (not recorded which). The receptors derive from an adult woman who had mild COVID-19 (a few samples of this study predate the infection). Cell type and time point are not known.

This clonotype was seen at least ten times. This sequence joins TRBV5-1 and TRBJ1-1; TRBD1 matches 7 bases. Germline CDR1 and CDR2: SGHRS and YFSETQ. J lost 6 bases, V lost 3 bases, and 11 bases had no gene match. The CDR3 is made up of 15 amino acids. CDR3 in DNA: TGCGCCAGCAGCTCTCGACAGGGAGGAGGTGCTGAAGCTTTCTTT. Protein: CASSSRQGGGAEAFF.

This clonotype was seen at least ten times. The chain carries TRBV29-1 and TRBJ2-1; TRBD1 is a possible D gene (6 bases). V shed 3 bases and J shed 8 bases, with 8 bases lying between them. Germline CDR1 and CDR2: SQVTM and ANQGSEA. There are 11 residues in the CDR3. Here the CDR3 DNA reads TGCAGCGTTGAGTGGGGGCATGAGCAGTTCTTC. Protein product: CSVEWGHEQFF.

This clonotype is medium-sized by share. Here the CDR3 DNA reads TGTGCCAGCAGTTACCCGACAGGGGGATCGACCGGGGAGCTGTTTTTT. Its protein is CASSYPTGGSTGELFF. The chain joins TRBV6-2 or TRBV6-3 to TRBJ2-2; TRBD1 matches 9 bases. Germline V lookup: CDR1 MNHEY, CDR2 SVGEGT. The CDR3 sequence is 16 residues long. Trimming cost V 2 bases and J 5 bases; bases outside gene matches: 6.

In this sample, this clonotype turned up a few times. This CDR3 is CASTSRDTITYNEQFF. CDR3 bases: TGTGCCAGCACCTCGCGGGACACAATAACCTACAATGAGCAGTTCTTC. The chain uses TRBV12-3 or TRBV12-4 and TRBJ2-1; D possibly uses TRBD1 or TRBD2 (6 bases each). The CDR3 loop spans 16 amino acids. V gave up 7 bases and J gave up 2 bases, with 18 bases separating them.

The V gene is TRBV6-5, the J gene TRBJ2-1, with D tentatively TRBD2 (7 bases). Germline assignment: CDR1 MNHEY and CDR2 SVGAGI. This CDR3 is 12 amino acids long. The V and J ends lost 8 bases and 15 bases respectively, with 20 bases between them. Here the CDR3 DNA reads TGTGCCAGCTCCCTAGGAGGGGGAGGGTGGTTCTTC. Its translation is CASSLGGGGWFF.

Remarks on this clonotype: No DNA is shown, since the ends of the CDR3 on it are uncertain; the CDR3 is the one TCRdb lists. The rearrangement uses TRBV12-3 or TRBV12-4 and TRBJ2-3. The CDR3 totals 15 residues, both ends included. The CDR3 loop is CASSSSARYTDTQYF.

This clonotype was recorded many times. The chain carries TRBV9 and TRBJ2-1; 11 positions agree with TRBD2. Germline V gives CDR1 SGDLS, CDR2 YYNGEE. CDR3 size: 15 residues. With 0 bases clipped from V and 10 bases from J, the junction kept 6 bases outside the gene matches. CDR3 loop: CASSVGASGRIEQFF. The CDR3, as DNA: TGTGCCAGCAGCGTAGGGGCTAGCGGGAGGATCGAGCAGTTCTTC.

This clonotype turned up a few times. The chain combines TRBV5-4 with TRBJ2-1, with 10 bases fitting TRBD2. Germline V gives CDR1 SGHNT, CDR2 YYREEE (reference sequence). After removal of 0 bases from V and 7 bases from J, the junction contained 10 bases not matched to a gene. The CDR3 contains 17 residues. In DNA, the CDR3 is TGTGCCAGCAGCTTGGGACAACTAGCGGGAAAAGAGAATGAGCAGTTCTTC. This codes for CASSLGQLAGKENEQFF.

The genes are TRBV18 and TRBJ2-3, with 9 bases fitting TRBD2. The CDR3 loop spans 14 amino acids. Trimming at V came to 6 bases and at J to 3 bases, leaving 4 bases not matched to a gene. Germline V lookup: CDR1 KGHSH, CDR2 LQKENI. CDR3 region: CASSPSGKTDTQYF. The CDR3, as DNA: TGTGCCAGCTCGCCTAGCGGGAAGACAGATACGCAGTATTTT.

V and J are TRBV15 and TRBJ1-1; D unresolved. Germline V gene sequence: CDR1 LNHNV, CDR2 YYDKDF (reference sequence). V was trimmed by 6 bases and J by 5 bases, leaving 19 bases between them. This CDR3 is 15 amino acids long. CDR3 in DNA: TGTGCCACCAGAGAGACCGGACGACGGACTACTGAAGCTTTCTTT. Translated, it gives CATRETGRRTTEAFF.

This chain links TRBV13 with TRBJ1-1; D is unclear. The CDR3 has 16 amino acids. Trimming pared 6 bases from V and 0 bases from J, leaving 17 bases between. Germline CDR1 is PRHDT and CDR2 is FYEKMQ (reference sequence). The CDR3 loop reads CASSRISTPMNTEAFF. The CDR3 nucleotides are TGTGCCAGCAGTCGGATATCGACACCCATGAACACTGAAGCTTTCTTT.

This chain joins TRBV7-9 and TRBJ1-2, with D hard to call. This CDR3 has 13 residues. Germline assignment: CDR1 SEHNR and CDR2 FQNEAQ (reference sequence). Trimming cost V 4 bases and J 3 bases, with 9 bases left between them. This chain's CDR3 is CASSSQDYYGYTF. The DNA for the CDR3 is TGTGCCAGCAGCTCCCAGGACTACTATGGCTACACCTTC.

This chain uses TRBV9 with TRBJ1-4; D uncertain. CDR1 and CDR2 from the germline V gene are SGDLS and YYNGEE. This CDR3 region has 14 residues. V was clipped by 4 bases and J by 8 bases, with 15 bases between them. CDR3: CASSPTVPGEKLFF. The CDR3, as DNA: TGTGCCAGCAGCCCCACCGTGCCTGGCGAAAAACTGTTTTTT.

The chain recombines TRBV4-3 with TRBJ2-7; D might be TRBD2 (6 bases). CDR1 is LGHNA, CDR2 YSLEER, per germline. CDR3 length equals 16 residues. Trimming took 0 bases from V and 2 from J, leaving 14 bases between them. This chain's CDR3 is CASSQDPGTPTYEQYF. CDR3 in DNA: TGCGCCAGCAGCCAAGACCCCGGGACTCCGACCTACGAGCAGTACTTC.

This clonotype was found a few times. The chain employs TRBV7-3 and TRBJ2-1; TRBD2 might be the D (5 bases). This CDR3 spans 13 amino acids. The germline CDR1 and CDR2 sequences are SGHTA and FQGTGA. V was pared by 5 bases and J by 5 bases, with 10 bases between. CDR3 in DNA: TGTGCCAGCAGCGTCACTAGAGACAATGAGCAGTTCTTC. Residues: CASSVTRDNEQFF.

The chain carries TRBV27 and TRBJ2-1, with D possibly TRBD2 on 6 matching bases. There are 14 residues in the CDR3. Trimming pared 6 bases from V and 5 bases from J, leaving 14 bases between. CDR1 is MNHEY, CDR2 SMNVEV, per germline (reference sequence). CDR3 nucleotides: TGTGCCAGCAGGAGGACTAATCTCAACAATGAGCAGTTCTTC. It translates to CASRRTNLNNEQFF.

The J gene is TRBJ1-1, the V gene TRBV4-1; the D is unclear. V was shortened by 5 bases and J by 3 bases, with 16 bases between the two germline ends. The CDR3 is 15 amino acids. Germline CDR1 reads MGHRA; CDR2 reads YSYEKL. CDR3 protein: CASSNSGDSDTEAFF. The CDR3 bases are TGCGCCAGCAGCAATTCCGGGGATTCGGACACTGAAGCTTTCTTT.

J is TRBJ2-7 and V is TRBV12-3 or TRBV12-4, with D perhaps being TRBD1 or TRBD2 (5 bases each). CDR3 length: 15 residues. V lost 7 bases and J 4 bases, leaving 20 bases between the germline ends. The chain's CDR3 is CASNSQGPGLYEQYF. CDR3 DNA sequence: TGTGCCAGCAATTCCCAGGGACCTGGACTTTACGAGCAGTACTTC.

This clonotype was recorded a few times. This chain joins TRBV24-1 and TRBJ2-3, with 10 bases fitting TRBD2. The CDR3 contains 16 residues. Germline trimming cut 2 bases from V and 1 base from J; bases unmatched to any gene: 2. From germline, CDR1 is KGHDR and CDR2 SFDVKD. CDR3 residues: CATSDYLAGGTDTQYF. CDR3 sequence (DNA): TGTGCCACCAGTGATTACCTAGCGGGGGGCACAGATACGCAGTATTTT.

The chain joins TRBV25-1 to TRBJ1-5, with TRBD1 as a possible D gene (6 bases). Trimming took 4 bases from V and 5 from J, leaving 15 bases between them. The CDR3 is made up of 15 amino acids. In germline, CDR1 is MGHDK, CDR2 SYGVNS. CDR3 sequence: CASSASQGGDQPQHF. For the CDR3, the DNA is TGTGCCAGCAGTGCGTCTCAAGGGGGTGATCAGCCCCAGCATTTT.

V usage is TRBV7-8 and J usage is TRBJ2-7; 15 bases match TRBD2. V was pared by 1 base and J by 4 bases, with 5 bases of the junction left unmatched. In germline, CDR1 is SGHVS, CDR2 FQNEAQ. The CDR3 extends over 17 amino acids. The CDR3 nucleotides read TGTGCCAGCAGCTTAGTAGGGGGGACTAGCGGGAGGTACGAGCAGTACTTC. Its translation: CASSLVGGTSGRYEQYF.

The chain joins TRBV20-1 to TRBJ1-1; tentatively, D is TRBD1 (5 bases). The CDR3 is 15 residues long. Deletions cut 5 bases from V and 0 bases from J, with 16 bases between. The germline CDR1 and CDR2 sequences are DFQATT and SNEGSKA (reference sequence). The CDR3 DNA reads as TGCAGTGCTTTCCAGGGAGCATCCATGAACACTGAAGCTTTCTTT. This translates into CSAFQGASMNTEAFF.

CDR3 residues: CASSQELGAGYQETQYF. In DNA form, the CDR3 reads TGCGCCAGCAGCCAAGAGTTAGGTGCGGGGTACCAAGAGACCCAGTACTTC. The chain employs TRBV4-1 and TRBJ2-5; perhaps TRBD2 as D (6 bases). The germline gives CDR1 MGHRA, CDR2 YSYEKL. The CDR3 runs 17 residues. V dropped 0 bases and J dropped 0 bases, with 14 bases sitting between them.

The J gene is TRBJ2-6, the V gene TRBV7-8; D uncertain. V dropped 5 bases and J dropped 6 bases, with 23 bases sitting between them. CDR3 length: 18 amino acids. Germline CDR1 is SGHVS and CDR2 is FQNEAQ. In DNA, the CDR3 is TGTGCCAGCAGCCAAAGGCCCCCCGTGCGCTGGGAGGCCAACGTCCTGACTTTC. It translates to CASSQRPPVRWEANVLTF.

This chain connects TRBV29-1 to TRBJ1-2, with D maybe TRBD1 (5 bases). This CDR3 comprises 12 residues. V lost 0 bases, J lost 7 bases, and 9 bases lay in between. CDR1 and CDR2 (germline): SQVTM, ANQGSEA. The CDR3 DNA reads TGCAGCGTTGAAGATCAGAGGGGTGGCTACACCTTC. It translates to CSVEDQRGGYTF.